This TCR beta chain comes out of a study of blood T cells in healthy people across ages. Findings and caveats of the study: The fall in TCR beta diversity per million T cells was roughly linear with age.

Total RNA was isolated from each sample in quantities of at least 5 micrograms. Remarks on this clonotype: The antigen is undetermined.

Trimming stripped 5 bases from V and 0 bases from J, with 14 bases between. CDR3 length equals 16 residues. Germline values: CDR1 SGHVS, CDR2 FNYEAQ. PCR was performed a second time for 7 to 11 cycles using a sample-barcoded 5' primer and a J-beta primer mix. TCRdb processed the 5' RACE reads anew with MiXCR; each CDR3 protein has one entry. This sample carries hundreds of thousands of distinct CDR3 sequences, 43% of them seen once, and the ten largest clones take 20% to 25%. V and J are TRBV7-6 and TRBJ2-1; D may be TRBD2 (7 bases). The sequence derives from an older woman in good health. Sequences were obtained from blood. The CDR3 region has the DNA TGTGCCAGCAGCAAAGGGGGGGCTAGCTCCTACAATGAGCAGTTCTTC. Protein product: CASSKGGASSYNEQFF.